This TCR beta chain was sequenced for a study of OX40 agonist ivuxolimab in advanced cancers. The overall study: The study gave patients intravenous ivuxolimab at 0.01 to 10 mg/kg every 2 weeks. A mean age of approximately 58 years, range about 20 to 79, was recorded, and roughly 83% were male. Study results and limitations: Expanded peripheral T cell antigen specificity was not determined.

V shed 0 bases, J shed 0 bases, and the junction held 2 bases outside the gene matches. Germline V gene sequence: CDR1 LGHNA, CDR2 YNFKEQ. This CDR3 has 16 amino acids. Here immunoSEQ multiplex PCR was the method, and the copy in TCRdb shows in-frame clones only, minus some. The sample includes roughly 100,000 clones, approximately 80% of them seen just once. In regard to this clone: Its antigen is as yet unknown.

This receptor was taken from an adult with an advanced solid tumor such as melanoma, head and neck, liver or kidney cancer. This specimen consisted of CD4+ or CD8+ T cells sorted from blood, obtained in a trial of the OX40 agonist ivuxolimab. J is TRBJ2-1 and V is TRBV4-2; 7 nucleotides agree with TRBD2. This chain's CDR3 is CASSQEGGSSYNEQFF. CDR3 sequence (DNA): TGTGCCAGCAGCCAAGAGGGCGGGAGCTCCTACAATGAGCAGTTCTTC.